The 8 T cell receptor beta chains below all came from one sample that was sequenced in a study of OX40 agonist ivuxolimab in advanced cancers. Sequenced by immunoSEQ multiplex PCR; TCRdb stores in-frame clones only, minus some. The top ten hold about 4% of the sample, which has about 79,000 clones, roughly 88% seen once. The specimen was CD4+ or CD8+ T cells sorted from blood, collected in a trial of the OX40 agonist ivuxolimab. All receptors derive from an adult with an advanced solid tumor such as melanoma, head and neck, liver or kidney cancer.

This clone was seen more than once but under ten times. V is TRBV9 and J is TRBJ2-7, with D possibly TRBD1 on 6 matching bases. This CDR3 is 14 amino acids long. Germline assignment: CDR1 SGDLS and CDR2 YYNGEE. The germline V and J ends were trimmed by 0 bases and 6 bases, with 13 bases remaining between them. CDR3 in amino acids: CASSVARGSTEQYF. Here the CDR3 DNA reads TGTGCCAGCAGCGTAGCCAGGGGATCGACCGAGCAGTACTTC. The variable domain in full, completed from reference TRBV9 and TRBJ2-7, reads DSGVTQTPKHLITATGQRVTLRCSPRSGDLSVYWYQQSLDQGLQFLIQYYNGEERAKGNILERFSAQQFPDLHSELNLSSLELGDSALYFCASSVARGSTEQYFGPGTRLTVT.

This chain connects TRBV5-6 to TRBJ2-1; TRBD1 is a possible D gene (5 bases). Germline CDR1 and CDR2: SGHDT and YYEEEE. The V end lost 0 bases, the J end lost 8 bases, and 18 bases lay between the germline ends. This CDR3 has 16 amino acids. The CDR3: CASSLDRFSVADEQFF. CDR3 nucleotide sequence: TGTGCCAGCAGCTTGGACAGGTTTTCGGTAGCCGATGAGCAGTTCTTC.

V gene TRBV19 combines with J gene TRBJ1-2, with 9 bases that match TRBD1. The germline gives CDR1 LNHDA, CDR2 SQIVND (reference sequence). The CDR3 is 15 amino acids. J was trimmed by 0 bases and V by 6 bases; bases with no gene match: 5. For the CDR3, the DNA is TGTGCCAGTAGGGGGACAGGGACAGCTAACTATGGCTACACCTTC. This translates into CASRGTGTANYGYTF.

The gene calls are TRBV2 and TRBJ2-1, with 11 bases identical to TRBD2. CDR3 length equals 15 residues. V lost 8 bases and J lost 7; bases outside the gene matches: 10. Germline V CDR1 and CDR2: SNHLY, FYNNEI. The CDR3 sequence: CASFGSGRAWNEQFF. CDR3 coding DNA: TGTGCCAGCTTCGGTAGCGGGAGGGCATGGAATGAGCAGTTCTTC.

V usage is TRBV28 and J usage is TRBJ1-1; TRBD1 might be the D (5 bases). Trimming pared 6 bases from V and 6 bases from J, leaving 17 bases between. The CDR3 length is 14 residues. Germline CDR1 is MDHEN and CDR2 is SYDVKM. The CDR3 sequence is CASRPQGPEAEAFF. The CDR3 nucleotides are TGTGCCAGCAGACCGCAGGGACCCGAGGCTGAAGCTTTCTTT.

The chain has TRBV11-1 and TRBJ1-2, with D possibly TRBD1 on 5 matching bases. Trimming pared 5 bases from V and 7 bases from J, leaving 17 bases between. Germline V CDR1 and CDR2: SGHAT, FQDESV (reference sequence). This CDR3 has 14 amino acids. The CDR3 region has the DNA TGTGCCAGCAGCCAAGATGGCCAGGGATTTGGCTACACCTTC. Protein sequence: CASSQDGQGFGYTF.

This clone has a handful of counts. The rearrangement links TRBV27 to TRBJ2-3; 7 bases are a match to TRBD2. J gave up 4 bases and V 2 bases, and 3 bases lay outside the gene matches. Germline V gene data show CDR1 as MNHEY and CDR2 as SMNVEV (reference sequence). This CDR3 is built from 14 residues. CDR3 amino acids: CASSLVAGSDTQYF. The CDR3 DNA follows: TGTGCCAGCAGTTTAGTAGCGGGCTCAGATACGCAGTATTTT.

The V gene is TRBV7-9, the J gene TRBJ2-3; D ambiguous. This CDR3 is 12 amino acids long. Germline CDR1 SEHNR, CDR2 FQNEAQ (reference sequence). V was cut by 5 bases and J by 0 bases, with 3 bases left in between. The CDR3 sequence is CASSRSTDTQYF. CDR3 bases: TGTGCCAGCAGCCGAAGCACAGATACGCAGTATTTT.